This is a list of T cell receptor beta chains from one sample in a study of blood T cell repertoires in COVID-19. Sequenced by immunoSEQ multiplex PCR; TCRdb stores in-frame clones only, minus some. The repertoire holds some 330,000 clones, with around 87% as singletons. The sequenced sample was PBMCs or T cells enriched from blood (not recorded which). These receptors came from a man aged 35-49 years in a cohort exposed to, infected with or recovered from COVID-19 (not recorded which). CDR3s include the opening cysteine and the closing phenylalanine or tryptophan. Each record gives: D gene, V gene, J gene, clone size, CDR3 protein, CDR3 DNA. D genes are given only for firm matches. Not all rows give a size; the values are once, few, many and, for expanded clones, a class.

>TRBD2|TRBV29-1|TRBJ2-5|.
CSVDLLAVETQYF
TGCAGCGTTGATCTCCTAGCGGTGGAGACCCAGTACTTC
>TRBD1|TRBV19|TRBJ1-1|.
CASRRTGQEENTEAFF
TGTGCCAGTAGACGGACAGGGCAAGAGGAGAACACTGAAGCTTTCTTT
>TRBD2|TRBV28|TRBJ2-1|.
CASSYPSGSHEQFF
TGTGCCAGCAGTTACCCTAGCGGGAGCCATGAGCAGTTCTTC
>TRBD2|TRBV20-1|TRBJ2-3|once
CSASPTGLAGKGAQYF
TGCAGTGCTAGTCCGACCGGACTAGCGGGGAAGGGGGCGCAGTATTTT
>.|TRBV14|TRBJ1-1|few
CASSQSSRGLGAFF
TGTGCCAGCAGCCAAAGCTCCAGGGGTCTTGGAGCTTTCTTT
>TRBD1|TRBV7-9|TRBJ1-1|.
CASSYRGSGTEAFF
TGTGCCAGCAGCTACAGGGGGAGCGGGACTGAAGCTTTCTTT
>.|TRBV9|TRBJ2-3|.
CASSPHGGLSTDTQYF
TGTGCCAGCAGCCCCCACGGCGGGCTTAGCACAGATACGCAGTATTTT
>TRBD2|TRBV7-3|TRBJ2-7|.
CASSLKAGGPYEQYF
TGTGCCAGCAGCTTAAAAGCGGGAGGGCCCTACGAGCAGTACTTC
>.|TRBV3-1/TRBV3-2|TRBJ2-5|.
CASSQLVGAETQYF
TGTGCCAGCAGCCAACTAGTGGGGGCAGAGACCCAGTACTTC
>.|TRBV7-2|TRBJ1-3|.
CASSLLLSSGNTIYF
TGTGCCAGCAGCTTACTGCTAAGCTCTGGAAACACCATATATTTT
>TRBD1|TRBV11-2|TRBJ2-5|.
CASRYGTDQETQYF
TGTGCCAGCAGATACGGGACAGACCAAGAGACCCAGTACTTC
>.|TRBV7-6|TRBJ2-5|.
CASSSELARGETQYF
TGTGCCAGCAGCTCCGAACTAGCCCGAGGGGAGACCCAGTACTTC
>.|TRBV7-2|TRBJ2-2|.
CASSLSVTRGVGRTGELFF
TGTGCCAGCAGCTTATCTGTGACTAGAGGAGTAGGTCGGACCGGGGAGCTGTTTTTT
>TRBD1|TRBV19|TRBJ1-2|few
CASSFSGQDYGYTF
TGTGCCAGTAGTTTCTCAGGACAGGACTATGGCTACACCTTC
>.|TRBV27|TRBJ2-7|.
CASSLAGAEQYF
TGTGCCAGCAGTCTCGCAGGGGCCGAGCAGTACTTC
>TRBD1|TRBV5-1|TRBJ2-5|once
CASSLQGEETQYF
TGCGCCAGCAGCCTACAGGGGGAAGAGACCCAGTACTTC
>TRBD1|TRBV5-8|TRBJ1-2|.
CASRDMGDSGPRGYGYTF
TGTGCCAGCAGGGACATGGGGGACAGTGGACCAAGGGGCTATGGCTACACCTTC
>TRBD2|TRBV6-5|TRBJ2-3|.
CASSSGRAVTDTQYF
TGTGCCAGCAGCAGCGGGAGGGCCGTCACAGATACGCAGTATTTT
>TRBD1|TRBV28|TRBJ1-2|.
CATGQGGYYGYTF
TGTGCCACCGGACAGGGAGGTTACTATGGCTACACCTTC
>TRBD2|TRBV7-6|TRBJ2-3|.
CASSPWTSKTDTQYF
TGTGCCAGCAGCCCGTGGACTAGTAAGACAGATACGCAGTATTTT
>.|TRBV18|TRBJ1-1|once
CASSPGRKGTEAFF
TGTGCCAGCTCACCGGGGAGGAAGGGGACTGAAGCTTTCTTT
>TRBD1|TRBV6-1|TRBJ2-1|.
CASSEGGGAYNEQFF
TGTGCCAGCAGTGAAGGAGGGGGCGCCTACAATGAGCAGTTCTTC
>.|TRBV6-1|TRBJ1-2|.
CASSDMPDYYGYTF
TGTGCCAGCAGTGATATGCCCGACTACTATGGCTACACCTTC
>.|TRBV6-5|TRBJ2-2|.
CAGWGGAANTGELFF
TGTGCCGGCTGGGGTGGGGCTGCGAACACCGGGGAGCTGTTTTTT
>TRBD1|TRBV11-2|TRBJ1-3|few
CASSLKTGGRNTIYF
TGTGCCAGCAGCTTAAAAACAGGGGGTCGAAACACCATATATTTT
>TRBD2|TRBV7-2|TRBJ2-7|.
CASSQDSPTSGGSYEQYF
TGTGCCAGCAGCCAGGACAGCCCGACTAGCGGAGGATCCTACGAGCAGTACTTC
>.|TRBV10-3|TRBJ1-6|.
CAISVNREGSPLHF
TGTGCCATCAGTGTTAACAGGGAGGGTTCACCCCTCCACTTT
>.|TRBV2|TRBJ2-7|few
CASSDLRYEQYF
TGTGCCAGCAGTGACTTACGGTACGAGCAGTACTTC
>TRBD2|TRBV7-2|TRBJ2-5|once
CASNTPGLAKQETQYF
TGTGCCAGTAACACCCCGGGACTAGCGAAACAAGAGACCCAGTACTTC
>TRBD1|TRBV18|TRBJ2-7|.
CASSRDRGPYEQYF
TGTGCCAGCTCACGGGACAGGGGGCCCTACGAGCAGTACTTC
>TRBD2|TRBV5-4|TRBJ2-1|.
CASSVGTSGRNEQFF
TGTGCCAGCAGCGTCGGGACTAGCGGGAGAAATGAGCAGTTCTTC
>TRBD1|TRBV18|TRBJ2-1|once
CASSPGTGRVNEQFF
TGTGCCAGCTCACCCGGGACAGGGAGGGTGAATGAGCAGTTCTTC
>TRBD1|TRBV6-2/TRBV6-3|TRBJ1-2|.
CASSGQAIEGYGYTF
TGTGCCAGCAGTGGACAGGCCATTGAAGGCTATGGCTACACCTTC
>TRBD2|TRBV6-2/TRBV6-3|TRBJ2-1|once
CASSRLGLAIYNEQFF
TGTGCCAGCAGCCGCTTAGGACTAGCCATATACAATGAGCAGTTCTTC
>TRBD1|TRBV18|TRBJ1-2|.
CASSPGTGFRYTF
TGTGCCAGCTCACCAGGGACAGGTTTTCGCTACACCTTC
>.|TRBV28|TRBJ2-3|.
CASSLPSTDTQYF
TGTGCCAGCAGTTTACCGAGCACAGATACGCAGTATTTT
>TRBD2|TRBV4-2|TRBJ2-3|.
CASSQESGTRADTQYF
TGTGCCAGCAGCCAAGAATCCGGGACTAGGGCAGATACGCAGTATTTT
>.|TRBV3-1/TRBV3-2|TRBJ1-2|.
CASSLGQLNYGYTF
TGTGCCAGCAGCCTAGGACAGCTGAACTATGGCTACACCTTC
>.|TRBV14|TRBJ2-5|.
CASSLSVTQYF
TGTGCCAGCAGCCTCTCAGTGACCCAGTACTTC
>.|TRBV7-3|TRBJ2-5|.
CASSLTGPRPQETQYF
TGTGCCAGCAGCTTAACGGGGCCCAGGCCCCAAGAGACCCAGTACTTC
>TRBD1|TRBV28|TRBJ1-2|.
CASSTGQSYYGYTF
TGTGCCAGCAGTACGGGACAGTCCTACTATGGCTACACCTTC
>.|TRBV5-1|TRBJ2-7|.
CASSPLRLEGPYEQYF
TGCGCCAGCAGCCCTTTAAGACTAGAGGGACCCTACGAGCAGTACTTC
>TRBD1|TRBV27|TRBJ1-2|once
CASSAWGETGTAYGYTF
TGTGCCAGCAGTGCGTGGGGGGAAACCGGGACAGCCTATGGCTACACCTTC
>.|TRBV29-1|TRBJ1-1|.
CSVGKQGNTEAFF
TGCAGCGTGGGGAAGCAGGGAAACACTGAAGCTTTCTTT
>.|TRBV5-1|TRBJ1-4|.
CASSLQGNEKLFF
TGCGCCAGCAGCTTACAGGGAAATGAAAAACTGTTTTTT